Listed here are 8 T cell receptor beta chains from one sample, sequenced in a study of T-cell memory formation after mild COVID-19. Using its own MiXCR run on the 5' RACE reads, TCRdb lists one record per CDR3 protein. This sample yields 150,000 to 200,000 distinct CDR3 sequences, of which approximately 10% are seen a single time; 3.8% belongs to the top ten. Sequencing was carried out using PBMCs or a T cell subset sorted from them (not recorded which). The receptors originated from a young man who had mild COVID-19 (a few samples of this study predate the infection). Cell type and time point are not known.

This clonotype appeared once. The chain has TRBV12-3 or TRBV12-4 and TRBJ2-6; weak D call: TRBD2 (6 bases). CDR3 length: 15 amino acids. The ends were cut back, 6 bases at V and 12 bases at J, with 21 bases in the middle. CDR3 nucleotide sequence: TGTGCCAGCAGCTCCCGGGGGTCGGGAGTTGGCGTCCTGACTTTC. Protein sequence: CASSSRGSGVGVLTF.

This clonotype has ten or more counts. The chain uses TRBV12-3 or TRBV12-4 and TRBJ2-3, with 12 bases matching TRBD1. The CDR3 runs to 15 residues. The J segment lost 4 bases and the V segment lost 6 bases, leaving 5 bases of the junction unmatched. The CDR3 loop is CASRGQGAIADTQYF. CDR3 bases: TGTGCCAGCAGGGGACAGGGGGCAATCGCAGATACGCAGTATTTT.

The CDR3 region has the DNA TGTGCCAGCAGCCACCGGACGGGGAACACTGAAGCTTTCTTT. Its translation: CASSHRTGNTEAFF. This chain connects TRBV6-5 to TRBJ1-1, with unresolved D. The CDR3 is made up of 14 amino acids. Trimming stripped 6 bases from V and 1 base from J, with 12 bases between. Germline V lookup: CDR1 MNHEY, CDR2 SVGAGI.

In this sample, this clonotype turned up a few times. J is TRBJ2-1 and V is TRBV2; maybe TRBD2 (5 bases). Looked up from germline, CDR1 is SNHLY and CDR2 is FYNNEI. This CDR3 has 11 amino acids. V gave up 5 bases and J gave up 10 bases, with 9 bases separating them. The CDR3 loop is CASSLSSEQFF. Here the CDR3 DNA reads TGTGCCAGCAGTCTCTCTAGCGAGCAGTTCTTC.

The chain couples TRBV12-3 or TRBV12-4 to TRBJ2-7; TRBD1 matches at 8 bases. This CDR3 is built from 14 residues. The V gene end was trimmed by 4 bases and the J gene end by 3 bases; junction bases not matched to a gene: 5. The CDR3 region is CASSSDRVGYEQYF. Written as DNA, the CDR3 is TGTGCCAGCAGTTCGGACAGGGTGGGCTACGAGCAGTACTTC.

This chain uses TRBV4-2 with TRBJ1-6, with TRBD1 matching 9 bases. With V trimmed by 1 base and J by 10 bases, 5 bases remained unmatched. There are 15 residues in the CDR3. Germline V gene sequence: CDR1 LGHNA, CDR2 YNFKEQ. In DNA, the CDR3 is TGTGCCAGCAGCCAAGGGGGACAGGGACAGTCACCCCTCCACTTT. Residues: CASSQGGQGQSPLHF.

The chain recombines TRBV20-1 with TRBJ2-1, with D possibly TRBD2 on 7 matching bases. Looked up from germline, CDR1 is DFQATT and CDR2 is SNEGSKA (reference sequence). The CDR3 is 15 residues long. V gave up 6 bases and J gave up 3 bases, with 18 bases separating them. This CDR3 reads CSAPSPGGLYNEQFF. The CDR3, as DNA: TGCAGTGCCCCTTCACCGGGGGGCCTCTACAATGAGCAGTTCTTC.

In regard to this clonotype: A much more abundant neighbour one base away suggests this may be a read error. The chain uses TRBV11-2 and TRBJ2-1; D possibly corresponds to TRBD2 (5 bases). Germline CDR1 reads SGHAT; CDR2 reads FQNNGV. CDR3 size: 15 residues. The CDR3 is CASSSATGNYKEQFF. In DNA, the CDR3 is TGTGCCAGCAGCTCCGCCACCGGGAACTACAAGGAGCAGTTCTTC.